This TCR beta chain was identified in a study of cytomegalovirus exposure and HLA in healthy donors. Though probably carrying unrecorded immune exposures, donors were nominally healthy at sampling. Researchers ran the PCR with 60 Vbeta and 13 Jbeta primers. Here immunoSEQ multiplex PCR was the method, and the copy in TCRdb shows in-frame clones only, minus some. The sample gives some 120,000 clones, around 10% of which show up once; less than 4% is in the top ten. The study, taken as a whole, reports: Associated with cytomegalovirus, according to the listing, were some 150 TCR beta chains. Roughly uniform depth of sequencing across donors was assumed in presence/absence analyses. CMV antigen specificity of three CMV-associated chains was confirmed in vitro.

The CDR3 is 15 residues long. The ends were cut back, 4 bases at V and 3 bases at J, with 17 bases in the middle. Germline V gene sequence: CDR1 GTSNPN, CDR2 SVGIG (reference sequence). This clone was recorded a few times. Its cognate antigen is unknown. The chain carries TRBV30 and TRBJ2-3, with D perhaps TRBD1 (5 bases). The receptor was isolated from a man aged 25-45 years in good health and CMV-seronegative. The material sequenced was PBMCs. The DNA of the CDR3 is TGTGCCTGGACCAAAGGGGTCAGGCGGACAGATACGCAGTATTTT. Translated: CAWTKGVRRTDTQYF. Full variable domain (missing parts from reference TRBV30 and TRBJ2-3): SQTIHQWPATLVQPVGSPLSLECTVEGTSNPNLYWYRQAAGRGLQLLFYSVGIGQISSEVPQNLSASRPQDRQFILSSKKLLLSDSGFYLCAWTKGVRRTDTQYFGPGTRLTVL.